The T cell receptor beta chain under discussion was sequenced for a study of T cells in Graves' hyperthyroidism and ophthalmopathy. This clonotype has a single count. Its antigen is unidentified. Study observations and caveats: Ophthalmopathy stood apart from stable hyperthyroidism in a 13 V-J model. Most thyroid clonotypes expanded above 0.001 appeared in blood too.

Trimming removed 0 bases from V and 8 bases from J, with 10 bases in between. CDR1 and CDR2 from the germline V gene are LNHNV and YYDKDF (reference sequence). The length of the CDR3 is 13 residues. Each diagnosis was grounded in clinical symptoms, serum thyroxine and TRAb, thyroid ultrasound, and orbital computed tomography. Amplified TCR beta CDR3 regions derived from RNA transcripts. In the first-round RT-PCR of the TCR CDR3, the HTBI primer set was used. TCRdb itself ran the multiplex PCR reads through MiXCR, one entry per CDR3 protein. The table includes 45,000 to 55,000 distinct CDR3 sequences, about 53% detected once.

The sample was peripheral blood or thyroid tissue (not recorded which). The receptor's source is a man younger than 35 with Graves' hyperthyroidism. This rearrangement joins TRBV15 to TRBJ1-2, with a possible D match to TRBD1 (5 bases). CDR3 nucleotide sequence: TGTGCCACCAGCAGAGATGGGGGGGACGGCTACACCTTC. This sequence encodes CATSRDGGDGYTF.